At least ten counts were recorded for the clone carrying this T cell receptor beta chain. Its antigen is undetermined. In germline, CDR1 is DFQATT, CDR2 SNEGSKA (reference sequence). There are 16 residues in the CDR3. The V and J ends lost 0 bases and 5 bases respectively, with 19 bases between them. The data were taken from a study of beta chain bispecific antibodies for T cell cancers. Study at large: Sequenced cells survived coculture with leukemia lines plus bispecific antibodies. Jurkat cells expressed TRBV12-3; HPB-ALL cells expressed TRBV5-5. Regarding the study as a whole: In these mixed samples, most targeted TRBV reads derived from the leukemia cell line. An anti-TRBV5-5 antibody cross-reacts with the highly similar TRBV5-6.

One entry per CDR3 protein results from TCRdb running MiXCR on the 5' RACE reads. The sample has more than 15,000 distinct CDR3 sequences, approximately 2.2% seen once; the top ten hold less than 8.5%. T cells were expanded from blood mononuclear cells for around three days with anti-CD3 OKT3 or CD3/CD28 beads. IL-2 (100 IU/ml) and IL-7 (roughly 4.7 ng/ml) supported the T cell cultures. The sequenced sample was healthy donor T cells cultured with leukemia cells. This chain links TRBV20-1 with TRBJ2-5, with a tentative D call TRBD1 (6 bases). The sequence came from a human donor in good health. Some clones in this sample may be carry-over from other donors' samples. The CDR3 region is CSARDPWGPLEETQYF. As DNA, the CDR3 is TGCAGTGCTAGAGACCCCTGGGGGCCCCTGGAGGAGACCCAGTACTTC.